These T cell receptor beta chains were read from a single sample in a study of T cells after yellow fever vaccination. TCRdb re-called the 5' RACE reads through MiXCR, storing one row per CDR3 protein. The sample has some 300,000 distinct CDR3 sequences, roughly a tenth seen once. The specimen comprised CD4+ T cells sorted from PBMCs, sampled 45 days after the yellow fever booster vaccination. The origin of the receptors is a man aged 18-30 years who received the YFV17D yellow fever vaccine. The conserved cysteine and the conserved F or W are not part of the CDR3 here.

j_gene,v_gene,len,CDR3aa
TRBJ1-6,TRBV9,12,ASSAGQGGSPLH
TRBJ1-5,TRBV6-2/TRBV6-3,13,ASRRGDSSNQPQH
TRBJ2-5,TRBV10-3,12,AIRQTGGQETQY
TRBJ1-2,TRBV5-4,13,ASSPGGQGAHGYT
TRBJ2-5,TRBV5-1,14,ASSLATVGATETQY
TRBJ1-3,TRBV10-3,11,ASIPASGNTIY
TRBJ2-2,TRBV3-1,19,ASSPTPGTTRRSTNTGELF
TRBJ2-3,TRBV5-4,16,ASSSPSQALGGTDTQY
TRBJ1-1,TRBV7-2,12,ASSLYGRNTEAF
TRBJ1-3,TRBV12-3/TRBV12-4,14,ASSAYTQNSGNTIY
TRBJ2-3,TRBV4-3,13,ASSHGTPSTDTQY
TRBJ2-3,TRBV4-2,13,ASSPGLGGTDTQY
TRBJ2-5,TRBV5-4,13,ASSPRATDTETQY
TRBJ2-2,TRBV15,13,ATSRVGWGRGELF
TRBJ1-6,TRBV12-3/TRBV12-4,12,ASSPDSLSSPLH
TRBJ1-1,TRBV2,11,ATLQESGTEAF
TRBJ2-3,TRBV6-1,16,ASSGRISGGARSDTQY
TRBJ1-1,TRBV9,13,ASSSTGTSNTEAF
TRBJ1-1,TRBV28,10,ASTRTGWQAF